The clone carrying this T cell receptor (beta chain) turned up a few times. RNA transcripts yielded amplified TCR beta CDR3 regions. HTBI primers were the set used in a first-round RT-PCR of the TCR CDR3. TCRdb re-derived calls from the multiplex PCR reads in MiXCR, one entry per CDR3 protein. The data show some 740,000 distinct CDR3 sequences, less than 15% seen once. This sample was included in a study of T cells in Graves' hyperthyroidism and ophthalmopathy. Between the trimmed V and J ends, which lost 3 bases and 3 bases, there was a span of 15 bases. The CDR3 spans 15 residues. Germline CDR1 and CDR2: SGHDN and FVKESK.

The rearrangement joins TRBV14 to TRBJ2-7, with D maybe TRBD1 (5 bases). This receptor was taken from a woman aged 18-30 years with Graves' hyperthyroidism. Sequences were obtained from blood. The chain's CDR3 is CASSHYQGWNYEQYF. The CDR3, as DNA: TGTGCCAGCAGCCATTACCAGGGCTGGAACTACGAGCAGTACTTC.